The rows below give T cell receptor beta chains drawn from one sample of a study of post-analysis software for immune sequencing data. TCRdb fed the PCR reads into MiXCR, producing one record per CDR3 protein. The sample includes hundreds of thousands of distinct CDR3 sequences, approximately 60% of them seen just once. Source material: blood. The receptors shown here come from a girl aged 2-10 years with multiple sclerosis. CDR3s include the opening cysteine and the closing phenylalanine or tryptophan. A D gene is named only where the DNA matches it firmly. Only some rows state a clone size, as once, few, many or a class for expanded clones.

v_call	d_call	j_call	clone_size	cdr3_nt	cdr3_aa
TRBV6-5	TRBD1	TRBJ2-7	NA	TGTGCCAGCAGTTCCGTCGGGACAGACTACGAGCAGTACTTC	CASSSVGTDYEQYF
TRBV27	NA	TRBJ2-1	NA	TGTGCCAGCAGTCCGACAGGGACTCGGGGTGAGCAGTTCTTC	CASSPTGTRGEQFF
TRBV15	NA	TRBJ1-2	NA	TGTGCCACCAGCAGAGGCCCCCCGGATAGCGACTATGGCTACACCTTC	CATSRGPPDSDYGYTF
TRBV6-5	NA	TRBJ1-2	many	TGTGCCAGCAGTTACGGGACGGACTATGGCTACACCTTC	CASSYGTDYGYTF
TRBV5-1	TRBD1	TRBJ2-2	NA	TGCGCCAGCAGGACAGGGGTTACCGGGGAGCTGTTTTTT	CASRTGVTGELFF
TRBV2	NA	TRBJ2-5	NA	TGTGCCAGCAGTGAAGCAGAGACCCAGTACTTC	CASSEAETQYF
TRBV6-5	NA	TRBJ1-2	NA	TGTGCCAGCAGTAAACACGAAAAGGGAAGGGGCTACACCTTC	CASSKHEKGRGYTF
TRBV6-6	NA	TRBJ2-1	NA	TGTGCCAGCAGCCCGCGGACGGGATACTACAATGAGCAGTTCTTC	CASSPRTGYYNEQFF
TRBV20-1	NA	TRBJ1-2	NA	TGCAGTGCTAGAGTGACCGGCACCTTCTATGGCTACACCTTC	CSARVTGTFYGYTF
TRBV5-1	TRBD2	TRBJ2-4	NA	TGCGCCAGCAGCTCGGGGACTAGCGGCTACATTCAGTACTTC	CASSSGTSGYIQYF
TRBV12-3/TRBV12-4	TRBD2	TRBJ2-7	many	TGTGCCAGCAGTGAGACTAGCGGATCCTACGAGCAGTACTTC	CASSETSGSYEQYF
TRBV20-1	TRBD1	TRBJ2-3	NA	TGCAGTGCGGAGTATAAGGGGGCGGATACGCAGTATTTT	CSAEYKGADTQYF
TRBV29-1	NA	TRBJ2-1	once	TGCAGCGTTGGTCGAAAATTCTCCTACAATGAGCAGTTCTTC	CSVGRKFSYNEQFF
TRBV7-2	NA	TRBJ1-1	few	TGTGCCAGCAGCGTGACCGGAATGAACACTGAAGCTTTCTTT	CASSVTGMNTEAFF
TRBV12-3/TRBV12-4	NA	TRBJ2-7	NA	TGTGCCAGCAGTCTCGGGACACCTCCCGAGCAGTACTTC	CASSLGTPPEQYF
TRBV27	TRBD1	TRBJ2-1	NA	TGTGCCAGCAGTTTGGACAGGGGGCAGGTGAATGAGCAGTTCTTC	CASSLDRGQVNEQFF
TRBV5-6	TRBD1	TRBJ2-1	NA	TGTGCCAGCAGCTCCGGGACAGGGGCTTTGAATGAGCAGTTCTTC	CASSSGTGALNEQFF
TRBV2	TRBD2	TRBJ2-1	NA	TGTGCCAGCAGTACCCAGGGAGCGGGGGACGGGGATGAGCAGTTCTTC	CASSTQGAGDGDEQFF
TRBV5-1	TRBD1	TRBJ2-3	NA	TGCGCCAGCAGCTCGCGGACAGGCGGCGAGGGAGATACGCAGTATTTT	CASSSRTGGEGDTQYF